The next 29 T cell receptor beta chains were all read from a single sample in a study of blood T cell repertoires in COVID-19. TCRdb's table, derived via immunoSEQ multiplex PCR, lists solely in-frame clones and lacks some. Of some 74,000 clones detected, around 86% appear once; the ten largest clones hold about 6.6%. What was sequenced was peripheral blood. These receptors came from a man aged 50 to 59 with active COVID-19.

In DNA, the CDR3 is TGCGCCAGCAGCTTGGCCTTGACTAGCGACACAGATACGCAGTATTTT. Protein sequence: CASSLALTSDTDTQYF. This sequence joins TRBV5-1 and TRBJ2-3, with TRBD2 identical over 8 bases. CDR1 is SGHRS, CDR2 YFSETQ, per germline. The V and J ends lost 0 bases and 2 bases, in that order; junction bases with no gene match: 5. This CDR3 contains 16 residues.

The chain uses TRBV7-7 and TRBJ2-1, with TRBD2 matching 8 bases. The CDR3 is 14 residues long. Germline values: CDR1 SSHAT, CDR2 FNYEAQ (reference sequence). The ends lost 5 bases at V and 8 bases at J; junction bases unmatched: 8. The CDR3, as DNA: TGTGCCAGCAGCGTTACCGGGACTAGACATGAGCAGTTCTTC. Amino acids: CASSVTGTRHEQFF.

V is TRBV11-2 and J is TRBJ2-7; D unresolved. V lost 5 bases, J lost 0 bases, and 5 bases lay in between. In germline, CDR1 is SGHAT, CDR2 FQNNGV. The CDR3 has 12 amino acids. CDR3 sequence (DNA): TGTGCCAGCAGCCTTCCCTCCTACGAGCAGTACTTC. As protein: CASSLPSYEQYF.

The genes are TRBV6-1 and TRBJ1-6, with TRBD1 matching over 8 bases. This CDR3 is 17 amino acids long. V shed 3 bases and J 0 bases; nucleotides not matched to a gene: 4. CDR1 and CDR2 from the germline V gene are MNHNS and SASEGT. The DNA of the CDR3 is TGTGCCAGCAGTGAGGGGACAGGAAGCTCCTATAATTCACCCCTCCACTTT. Its protein product is CASSEGTGSSYNSPLHF.

V gene TRBV19 combines with J gene TRBJ2-6; TRBD1 might be the D (6 bases). The V and J ends lost 6 bases and 2 bases respectively, with 20 bases between them. Germline V lookup: CDR1 LNHDA, CDR2 SQIVND (reference sequence). The CDR3 is made up of 18 amino acids. CDR3 protein: CASRTTRYGGTGANVLTF. CDR3 DNA sequence: TGTGCCAGTAGAACGACCCGGTATGGGGGCACTGGGGCCAACGTCCTGACTTTC.

Concerning this clone itself: The same CDR3 can be traced to other DNA sequences in this sample. This sequence joins TRBV12-3 or TRBV12-4 and TRBJ1-5, with D perhaps TRBD1 (5 bases). The CDR3 runs to 13 residues. V was shortened by 3 bases and J by 7 bases, with 10 bases between the two germline ends. The CDR3 DNA reads TGTGCCAGCAGTTTTAGGGGTGACCAGCCCCAGCATTTT. As protein: CASSFRGDQPQHF.

V gene TRBV6-5 combines with J gene TRBJ2-1; no reliable D call. This CDR3 contains 13 residues. Germline CDR1 is MNHEY and CDR2 is SVGAGI. With 3 bases removed from V and 5 bases from J, the gap between germline ends came to 8 bases. The CDR3 sequence: CASSYARNNEQFF. In DNA, the CDR3 is TGTGCCAGCAGTTATGCGCGGAACAATGAGCAGTTCTTC.

This clone has only one observation. This rearrangement joins TRBV7-8 to TRBJ2-1; weak D call: TRBD2 (6 bases). The V gene lost 5 bases and the J gene lost 5 bases, with 19 bases spanning the gap. Germline V gene sequence: CDR1 SGHVS, CDR2 FQNEAQ. This CDR3 contains 16 residues. This CDR3 is CASSPQRLVLNNEQFF. CDR3 DNA: TGTGCCAGCAGCCCCCAAAGACTAGTCCTCAACAATGAGCAGTTCTTC.

The rearrangement joins TRBV30 to TRBJ2-1; D remains ambiguous. In germline, CDR1 is GTSNPN, CDR2 SVGIG (reference sequence). CDR3 length: 13 amino acids. V lost 0 bases and J lost 10, with 13 bases in between. As DNA, the CDR3 is TGTGCCTGGAGTGTAAGAGTCCACGGGGAGCAGTTCTTC. Translating it yields CAWSVRVHGEQFF.

The chain has TRBV28 and TRBJ2-4; D gene unclear. V was pared by 2 bases and J by 7 bases, with 12 bases between. The germline V gene has CDR1 MDHEN and CDR2 SYDVKM. CDR3 size: 14 residues. CDR3 sequence reads: CASSLREAGNIQYF. CDR3 sequence (DNA): TGTGCCAGCAGTTTACGAGAGGCCGGGAACATTCAGTACTTC.

The chain carries TRBV7-2 and TRBJ2-7; 10 bases line up with TRBD1. V shed 4 bases, J shed 2 bases, and the junction held 14 bases outside the gene matches. CDR3 length: 18 amino acids. The germline V gene encodes CDR1 SGHTA and CDR2 FQGNSA. The CDR3 DNA follows: TGTGCCAGCAGCTCCCGACAGGGGGCGAGGGCAGTAGCCTACGAGCAGTACTTC. This sequence encodes CASSSRQGARAVAYEQYF. Full variable domain (outside the CDR3, taken from reference TRBV7-2 and TRBJ2-7): GAGVSQSPSNKVTEKGKDVELRCDPISGHTALYWYRQSLGQGLEFLIYFQGNSAPDKSGLPSDRFSAERTGGSVSTLTIQRTQQEDSAVYLCASSSRQGARAVAYEQYFGPGTRLTVT.

This clone showed up just once. The CDR3 here is CASSQDGAAYSNQPQHF. CDR3 sequence (DNA): TGTGCCAGCAGCCAAGATGGAGCGGCTTATAGCAATCAGCCCCAGCATTTT. V gene TRBV3-1 (or the pseudogene TRBV3-2) combines with J gene TRBJ1-5, with D hard to call. Trimming removed 0 bases from V and 0 bases from J, with 12 bases in between. The CDR3 sequence is 17 residues long. Germline V gene lookup returns CDR1 LGHDT and CDR2 YNNKEL (reference sequence).

The genes are TRBV3-1 (or the pseudogene TRBV3-2) and TRBJ2-5; possibly TRBD2 for D (6 bases). V was cut by 0 bases and J by 9 bases, with 17 bases left in between. CDR3 size: 15 residues. Germline V CDR1 and CDR2: LGHDT, YNNKEL (reference sequence). The CDR3 coding sequence is TGTGCCAGCAGCCAAGATCCTCCCAGGGAGGCGGCCCAGTACTTC. Protein product: CASSQDPPREAAQYF.

This chain links TRBV30 with TRBJ2-1, with 8 bases lining up with TRBD2. The germline V gene has CDR1 GTSNPN and CDR2 SVGIG (reference sequence). Trimming at V came to 3 bases and at J to 4 bases, leaving 11 bases not matched to a gene. The CDR3 consists of 16 residues. This CDR3 reads CAWRIPWREDYNEQFF. The CDR3 DNA reads TGTGCCTGGAGGATCCCTTGGCGGGAGGATTACAATGAGCAGTTCTTC.

The V call is TRBV28, the J call TRBJ2-7, with D possibly matching TRBD1 (6 bases). The germline V gene has CDR1 MDHEN and CDR2 SYDVKM. CDR3 length: 15 residues. V dropped 4 bases and J dropped 0 bases, with 13 bases sitting between them. The CDR3 sequence is CASSYPRGPSYEQYF. CDR3 nucleotide sequence: TGTGCCAGCAGTTACCCCAGGGGTCCCTCCTACGAGCAGTACTTC. Using reference TRBV28 and TRBJ2-7 for the parts outside the CDR3, the full variable domain is DVKVTQSSRYLVKRTGEKVFLECVQDMDHENMFWYRQDPGLGLRLIYFSYDVKMKEKGDIPEGYSVSREKKERFSLILESASTNQTSMYLCASSYPRGPSYEQYFGPGTRLTVT.

V and J are TRBV7-3 and TRBJ1-2; 8 bases align to TRBD1. Germline trimming cut 5 bases from V and 4 bases from J; bases unmatched to any gene: 9. CDR1 SGHTA and CDR2 FQGTGA come from the germline V gene. The CDR3 has 15 amino acids. Here the CDR3 DNA reads TGTGCCAGCAGCCCTAGTCCAGGGGGCGCCTATGGCTACACCTTC. Amino acid sequence: CASSPSPGGAYGYTF. Full variable domain (rest looked up from reference TRBV7-3 and TRBJ1-2): GAGVSQTPSNKVTEKGKYVELRCDPISGHTALYWYRQSLGQGPEFLIYFQGTGAADDSGLPNDRFFAVRPEGSVSTLKIQRTERGDSAVYLCASSPSPGGAYGYTFGSGTRLTVV.

The chain links TRBV7-3 to TRBJ2-2; D possibly corresponds to TRBD1 (5 bases). This CDR3 has 15 amino acids. V was shortened by 3 bases and J by 3 bases, with 11 bases between the two germline ends. The germline V gene encodes CDR1 SGHTA and CDR2 FQGTGA. CDR3 coding DNA: TGTGCCAGCAGCTTTAGGCAGGGCCACACCGGGGAGCTGTTTTTT. Protein sequence: CASSFRQGHTGELFF.

This chain connects TRBV6-5 to TRBJ1-2; D unclear. The V gene lost 0 bases and the J gene lost 2 bases, with 7 bases spanning the gap. CDR1 and CDR2 from the germline V gene are MNHEY and SVGAGI. The CDR3 consists of 14 residues. The CDR3 nucleotides are TGTGCCAGCAGTTACTCGGCGGGGAACTATGGCTACACCTTC. Translation gives CASSYSAGNYGYTF.

This sequence joins TRBV5-1 and TRBJ2-7; maybe TRBD1 (6 bases). Germline V lookup: CDR1 SGHRS, CDR2 YFSETQ. The ends were cut back, 3 bases at V and 4 bases at J, with 11 bases in the middle. The CDR3 spans 13 residues. As DNA, the CDR3 is TGCGCCAGCAGCTCAGGGGATCCGTACGAGCAGTACTTC. Protein sequence: CASSSGDPYEQYF.

The V call is TRBV7-7, the J call TRBJ2-7, with 7 bases identical to TRBD1. The germline CDR1 and CDR2 sequences are SSHAT and FNYEAQ (reference sequence). Trimming at V came to 8 bases and at J to 7 bases, leaving 11 bases not matched to a gene. This CDR3 has 13 residues. The CDR3 spells CASFDRANGEQYF. CDR3 DNA sequence: TGTGCCAGCTTCGACAGGGCTAATGGTGAGCAGTACTTC.

V usage is TRBV28 and J usage is TRBJ1-2; D call uncertain. The CDR3 is 12 amino acids. Per the germline V gene, CDR1 is MDHEN and CDR2 is SYDVKM. V was clipped by 5 bases and J by 12 bases, with 16 bases between them. CDR3 DNA: TGTGCCAGCAGTGGGAGGAGTTTTAAGGACACCTTC. Translation: CASSGRSFKDTF.

This chain joins TRBV18 and TRBJ2-1; 7 bases are shared with TRBD1. Germline-derived CDR1 and CDR2 are KGHSH and LQKENI. Losses at the gene ends were 3 bases for V and 9 bases for J; bases not matched to a gene: 8. The CDR3 runs 14 residues. CDR3 DNA: TGTGCCAGCTCACCCAGAGGGACAGATGGTGAGCAGTTCTTC. Translation gives CASSPRGTDGEQFF.

This chain links TRBV27 with TRBJ2-1, with 7 bases identical to TRBD2. The CDR3 length is 13 residues. Germline assignment: CDR1 MNHEY and CDR2 SMNVEV (reference sequence). J gave up 6 bases and V 4 bases, and 3 bases lay outside the gene matches. The CDR3 bases are TGTGCCAGCAGTTATCTAGCGGCCAATGAGCAGTTCTTC. This translates into CASSYLAANEQFF.

V and J are TRBV4-3 and TRBJ1-2; D might be TRBD1 (6 bases). CDR1 LGHNA and CDR2 YSLEER come from the germline V gene. This CDR3 has 15 residues. V lost 4 bases, J lost 4 bases, and 16 bases lay in between. The CDR3 sequence: CASSRDTGSGYGYTF. In DNA form, the CDR3 reads TGCGCCAGCAGCCGCGATACAGGGTCGGGCTATGGCTACACCTTC.

The chain links TRBV7-2 to TRBJ1-2, with D possibly matching TRBD1 (6 bases). Trimming took 6 bases from V and 5 from J, leaving 7 bases between them. The CDR3 is made up of 11 amino acids. Germline assignment: CDR1 SGHTA and CDR2 FQGNSA. Here the CDR3 DNA reads TGTGCCAGCAGGGGGGCGTATGGCTACACCTTC. Protein: CASRGAYGYTF.

The CDR3 DNA reads as TGTGCCAGTAGTATTTCCCCCCTAGCGGGAGTCACAGAGACCCAGTACTTC. It specifies CASSISPLAGVTETQYF. This sequence joins TRBV19 and TRBJ2-5, with 10 bases aligning to TRBD2. Germline-derived CDR1 and CDR2 are LNHDA and SQIVND (reference sequence). The ends lost 3 bases at V and 4 bases at J; junction bases unmatched: 11. This CDR3 is built from 17 residues.

This rearrangement joins TRBV9 to TRBJ2-3; 10 bases line up with TRBD2. The V and J ends lost 0 bases and 6 bases, in that order; junction bases with no gene match: 4. The CDR3 length is 15 residues. The germline gives CDR1 SGDLS, CDR2 YYNGEE. DNA for the CDR3: TGTGCCAGCAGCGTAGAGGGACTAGCGATGGATACGCAGTATTTT. As protein: CASSVEGLAMDTQYF.

V and J are TRBV27 and TRBJ2-1; TRBD2 matches at 8 bases. There are 13 residues in the CDR3. Germline V gene lookup returns CDR1 MNHEY and CDR2 SMNVEV (reference sequence). The ends lost 3 bases at V and 7 bases at J; junction bases unmatched: 2. The CDR3 here is CASSFGGGNEQFF. CDR3 DNA: TGTGCCAGCAGTTTCGGGGGGGGGAATGAGCAGTTCTTC.

This rearrangement joins TRBV24-1 to TRBJ2-3; D is perhaps TRBD2 (5 bases). Trimming shortened V by 5 bases and J by 2 bases, and 19 bases separated the two germline ends. The germline CDR1 and CDR2 sequences are KGHDR and SFDVKD. This CDR3 is 17 amino acids long. The CDR3 region has the DNA TGTGCCACCAGTGGCCTTGAAGGAGGCCAGTCCACAGATACGCAGTATTTT. As protein: CATSGLEGGQSTDTQYF.